These 13 T cell receptor beta chains came from one sample sequenced in a study of naive and memory T cell subsets. Study conclusions and caveats: Naive repertoires, especially CD8, held a few larger clonotypes, possibly memory cells re-expressing CD45RA.

The antigens of these receptors remain unknown. Two oligonucleotides, mixed equimolar, formed the beta constant-region primer covering TRBC1 and TRBC2. Four rounds of PCR amplified the ligated cDNA using nested alpha and beta constant-region primers plus SP2. TCRdb passed the UMI-ligation and nested PCR reads through MiXCR, listing each CDR3 protein once. The sample lists approximately 140,000 distinct CDR3 sequences, 22% occurring once. The specimen was naive CD4+ T cells from blood. The receptors come from a human donor in good health.

As concerns this clonotype: The CDR3 ends on some other residue instead of the conserved phenylalanine or tryptophan, so this is likely a read error. V gene TRBV5-1 combines with J gene TRBJ2-7, with a weak D call TRBD2 (5 bases). V lost 1 base, J lost 2 bases, and 10 bases lay in between. The CDR3 consists of 14 residues. Germline CDR1 and CDR2: SGHRS and YFSETQ. CDR3 sequence reads: CASSLLDGTYEQYS. Written as DNA, the CDR3 is TGCGCCAGCAGCTTGTTGGACGGGACCTACGAGCAGTACTCC.

The V gene is TRBV6-5, the J gene TRBJ1-2, with a tentative D call TRBD1 (6 bases). The CDR3 has 15 residues. Trimming removed 7 bases at V and 0 bases at J, with 15 bases between. CDR1 MNHEY and CDR2 SVGAGI come from the germline V gene. The CDR3 protein is CASNRNRASNYGYTF. The CDR3 DNA follows: TGTGCCAGCAACCGAAACAGGGCTTCTAACTATGGCTACACCTTC.

V usage is TRBV6-2 or TRBV6-3 and J usage is TRBJ2-3, with TRBD2 matching 10 bases. The CDR3 sequence is 16 residues long. Germline CDR1 and CDR2: MNHEY and SVGEGT. J was trimmed by 4 bases and V by 2 bases; bases with no gene match: 6. CDR3 DNA: TGTGCCAGCAGTTACCGTGGACTAGCGGAGTCAGATACGCAGTATTTT. It specifies CASSYRGLAESDTQYF.

The table lists this clonotype with many counts. The chain has TRBV18 and TRBJ2-4; the match to TRBD1 covers 8 bases. Germline V lookup: CDR1 KGHSH, CDR2 LQKENI. This CDR3 region has 15 residues. V dropped 6 bases and J dropped 7; count of bases not matched to a gene: 11. CDR3 sequence: CASSPRTGKYNIQYF. The DNA for the CDR3 is TGTGCCAGCTCGCCCCGGACAGGGAAGTACAACATTCAGTACTTC.

In this sample, this clonotype turned up many times. The chain recombines TRBV2 with TRBJ2-7; D is unclear. Germline CDR1 and CDR2: SNHLY and FYNNEI. The CDR3 consists of 13 residues. Between the trimmed V and J ends, which lost 3 bases and 7 bases, there was a span of 13 bases. Here the CDR3 DNA reads TGTGCCAGCAGTGATTTCGGTGTGGGGGAGCAGTACTTC. The encoded protein is CASSDFGVGEQYF.

There are many counts of this clonotype. The CDR3 region is CASSPLSGANVLTF. DNA of the CDR3: TGTGCCAGCAGCCCTCTCTCTGGGGCCAACGTCCTGACTTTC. V usage is TRBV9 and J usage is TRBJ2-6; D gene uncertain. The CDR3 is 14 residues long. The germline V gene has CDR1 SGDLS and CDR2 YYNGEE. V lost 4 bases to trimming and J lost 0 bases, with 5 bases between them.

This clonotype was seen only a few times. J is TRBJ2-4 and V is TRBV5-1; TRBD1 aligns across 8 bases. Germline V CDR1 and CDR2: SGHRS, YFSETQ. Trimming cost V 2 bases and J 5 bases; bases outside gene matches: 9. The CDR3 has 16 residues. CDR3 nucleotide sequence: TGCGCCAGCAGCTTACACCAAGGACAGGGACAAAACATTCAGTACTTC. Translating it yields CASSLHQGQGQNIQYF.

This clonotype was picked up a small number of times. The rearrangement joins TRBV10-3 to TRBJ2-1; D possibly corresponds to TRBD2 (6 bases). The CDR3 consists of 17 residues. The germline V and J ends were trimmed by 8 bases and 5 bases, with 25 bases remaining between them. Germline values: CDR1 ENHRY, CDR2 SYGVKD. The CDR3 reads CAIGLSVGAGTNNEQFF. In DNA, the CDR3 is TGTGCCATCGGTCTCTCCGTAGGTGCGGGGACCAACAATGAGCAGTTCTTC.

This clonotype appeared a few times. V and J are TRBV7-9 and TRBJ1-6; TRBD1 might be the D (5 bases). V was shortened by 10 bases and J by 6 bases, with 19 bases between the two germline ends. CDR1 is SEHNR, CDR2 FQNEAQ, per germline (reference sequence). CDR3 length: 15 amino acids. This chain's CDR3 is CATGKGVVGNSPLHF. CDR3 nucleotides: TGTGCCACGGGAAAAGGGGTGGTTGGTAATTCACCCCTCCACTTT.

This clonotype was found a few times. The genes are TRBV28 and TRBJ2-3; the D is unclear. The CDR3 runs to 13 residues. Trimming removed 3 bases at V and 4 bases at J, with 8 bases between. Germline V lookup: CDR1 MDHEN, CDR2 SYDVKM. The CDR3 nucleotides read TGTGCCAGCAGTTTCCCAGAACCAGATACGCAGTATTTT. Translated, it gives CASSFPEPDTQYF. Supplemented by reference TRBV28 and TRBJ2-3, the full variable domain reads DVKVTQSSRYLVKRTGEKVFLECVQDMDHENMFWYRQDPGLGLRLIYFSYDVKMKEKGDIPEGYSVSREKKERFSLILESASTNQTSMYLCASSFPEPDTQYFGPGTRLTVL.

Only a few counts were recorded for this clonotype. V and J are TRBV6-1 and TRBJ2-1; TRBD1 is a possible D gene (7 bases). Germline V gene lookup returns CDR1 MNHNS and CDR2 SASEGT. V lost 4 bases and J lost 6, with 22 bases in between. The CDR3 spans 17 residues. In DNA, the CDR3 is TGTGCCAGCAGTGCTCAGGGGGGCAGCCTGGGGGTCAATGAGCAGTTCTTC. Its translation: CASSAQGGSLGVNEQFF.

This clonotype came up a few times. The chain recombines TRBV7-2 with TRBJ2-1; 7 positions match TRBD2. This CDR3 has 15 amino acids. Germline assignment: CDR1 SGHTA and CDR2 FQGNSA. Trimming at V came to 4 bases and at J to 0 bases, leaving 3 bases not matched to a gene. Written as DNA, the CDR3 is TGTGCCAGCAGCTCAGCGGGAAACTCCTACAATGAGCAGTTCTTC. Protein sequence: CASSSAGNSYNEQFF. The entire variable domain, with the rest obtained from reference TRBV7-2 and TRBJ2-1, is as follows: GAGVSQSPSNKVTEKGKDVELRCDPISGHTALYWYRQSLGQGLEFLIYFQGNSAPDKSGLPSDRFSAERTGGSVSTLTIQRTQQEDSAVYLCASSSAGNSYNEQFFGPGTRLTVL.

This clonotype was detected a few times. This sequence joins TRBV29-1 and TRBJ1-2, with D perhaps TRBD1 (5 bases). V was pared by 6 bases and J by 1 base, with 18 bases between. The CDR3 extends over 15 amino acids. Germline values: CDR1 SQVTM, CDR2 ANQGSEA. CDR3 sequence: CSVRHTSGFNYGYTF. Here the CDR3 DNA reads TGCAGCGTGAGACACACTTCAGGGTTTAACTATGGCTACACCTTC. The variable domain in full, with the rest retrieved from reference TRBV29-1 and TRBJ1-2, is SAVISQKPSRDICQRGTSLTIQCQVDSQVTMMFWYRQQPGQSLTLIATANQGSEATYESGFVIDKFPISRPNLTFSTLTVSNMSPEDSSIYLCSVRHTSGFNYGYTFGSGTRLTVV.